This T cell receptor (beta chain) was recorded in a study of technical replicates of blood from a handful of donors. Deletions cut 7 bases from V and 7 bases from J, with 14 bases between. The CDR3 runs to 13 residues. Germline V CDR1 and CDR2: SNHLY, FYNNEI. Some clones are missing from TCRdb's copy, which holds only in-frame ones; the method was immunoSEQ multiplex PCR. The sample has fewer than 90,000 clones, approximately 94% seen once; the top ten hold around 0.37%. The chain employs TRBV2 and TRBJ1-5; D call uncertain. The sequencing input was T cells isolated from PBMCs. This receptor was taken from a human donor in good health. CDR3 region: CASISREGQPQHF. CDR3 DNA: TGTGCCAGCATATCCCGGGAAGGCCAGCCCCAGCATTTT.